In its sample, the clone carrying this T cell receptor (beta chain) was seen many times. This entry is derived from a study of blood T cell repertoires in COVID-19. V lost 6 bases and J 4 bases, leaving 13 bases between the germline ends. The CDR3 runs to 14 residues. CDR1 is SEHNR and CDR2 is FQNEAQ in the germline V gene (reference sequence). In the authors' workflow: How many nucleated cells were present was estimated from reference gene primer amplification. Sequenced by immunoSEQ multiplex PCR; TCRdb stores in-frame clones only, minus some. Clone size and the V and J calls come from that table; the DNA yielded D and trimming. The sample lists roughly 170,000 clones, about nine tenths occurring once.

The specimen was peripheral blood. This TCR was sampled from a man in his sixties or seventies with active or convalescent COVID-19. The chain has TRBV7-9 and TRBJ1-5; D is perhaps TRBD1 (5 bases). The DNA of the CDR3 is TGTGCCAGCAGTTCCCCAGGGAATAATCAGCCCCAGCATTTT. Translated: CASSSPGNNQPQHF.